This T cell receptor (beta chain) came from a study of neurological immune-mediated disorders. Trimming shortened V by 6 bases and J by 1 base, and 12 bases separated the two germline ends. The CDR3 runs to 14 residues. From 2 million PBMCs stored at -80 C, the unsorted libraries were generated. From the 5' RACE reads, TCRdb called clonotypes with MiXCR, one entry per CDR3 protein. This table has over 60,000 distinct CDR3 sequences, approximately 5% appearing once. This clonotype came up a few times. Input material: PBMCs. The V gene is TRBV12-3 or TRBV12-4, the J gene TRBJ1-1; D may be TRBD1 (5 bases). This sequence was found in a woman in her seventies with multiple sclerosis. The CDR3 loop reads CASRSRESNTEAFF. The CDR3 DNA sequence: TGTGCCAGCAGAAGCAGGGAATCGAACACTGAAGCTTTCTTT.